The entry that follows covers one T cell receptor (beta chain) sequence. Its antigen remains unidentified. Profiling relied on immunoSEQ multiplex PCR, and the TCRdb table lists in-frame clones only, not all of them. The profile shows 50,000 to 75,000 clones, about four fifths of them singletons. CDR1 and CDR2 (germline): SQVTM, ANQGSEA. CDR3 length: 12 residues. Trimming pared 6 bases from V and 9 bases from J, leaving 15 bases between. This entry comes from a study of a mutant IDH1 vaccine in newly diagnosed glioma. Turning to the study itself: Earlier therapy was either radiotherapy, temozolomide, or both, and most got both.

Specified time point: week 11, during vaccination. In every dose of vaccine, 300 ug of mutant IDH1 20-mer peptide was given alongside topical imiquimod. Here the sequenced sample was PBMCs, taken from a glioma patient whose treatment included an IDH1 peptide vaccine. The source of this sequence is a middle-aged man with glioma. This sequence joins TRBV29-1 and TRBJ2-1; D possibly corresponds to TRBD2 (6 bases). The DNA of the CDR3 is TGCAGCGTAAAGACTAGTTGGGTTGAGCAGTTCTTC. Translation gives CSVKTSWVEQFF.